The sequence of this TCR beta chain was determined in a study of CD8 T cells in ankylosing spondylitis. Preparation of TCR beta libraries was done by quantitative 5'-RACE with molecular barcodes. TCRdb re-called the 5' RACE reads through MiXCR, storing one row per CDR3 protein. The sample comprises 700,000 to 850,000 distinct CDR3 sequences, 10% to 15% of which are singletons, and about 0.5% rests with the top ten. This clonotype was detected only a few times. Its antigen remains unidentified. The trim removed 8 bases at V and 7 bases at J, leaving 17 bases unmatched. This CDR3 region has 15 residues. Per the germline V gene, CDR1 is DFQATT and CDR2 is SNEGSKA (reference sequence). The study's findings and limits: What appeared characteristic of ankylosing spondylitis blood was a TCR beta motif of 7 or 8 highly homologous variants. In the blood and synovial fluid of reactive arthritis, some motif variants had been previously reported.

The V gene is TRBV20-1, the J gene TRBJ1-5, with TRBD1 identical over 7 bases. The sequencing sample was made of blood, either unsorted or a sorted T cell fraction (not recorded which). The TCR originated in a male donor with ankylosing spondylitis. CDR3 region: CSPHPPTGHWQPQHF. The CDR3 region has the DNA TGCAGTCCCCACCCCCCGACAGGGCACTGGCAGCCCCAGCATTTT.